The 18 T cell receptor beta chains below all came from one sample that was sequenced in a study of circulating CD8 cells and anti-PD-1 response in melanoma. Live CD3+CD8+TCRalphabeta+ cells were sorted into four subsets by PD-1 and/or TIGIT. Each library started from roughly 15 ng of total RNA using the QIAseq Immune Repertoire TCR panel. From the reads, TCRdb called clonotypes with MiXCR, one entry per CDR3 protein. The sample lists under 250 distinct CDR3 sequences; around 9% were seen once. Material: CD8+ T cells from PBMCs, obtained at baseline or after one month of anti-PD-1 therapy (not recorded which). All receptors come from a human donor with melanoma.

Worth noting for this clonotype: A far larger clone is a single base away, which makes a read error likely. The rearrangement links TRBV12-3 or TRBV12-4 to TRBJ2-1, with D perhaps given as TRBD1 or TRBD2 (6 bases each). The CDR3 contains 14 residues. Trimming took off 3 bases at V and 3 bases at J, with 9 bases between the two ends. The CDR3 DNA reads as TGTGCCAGCAGTTTTGGAGGGGGCTACAATGAGCAGTTCTTC. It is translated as CASSFGGGYNEQFF.

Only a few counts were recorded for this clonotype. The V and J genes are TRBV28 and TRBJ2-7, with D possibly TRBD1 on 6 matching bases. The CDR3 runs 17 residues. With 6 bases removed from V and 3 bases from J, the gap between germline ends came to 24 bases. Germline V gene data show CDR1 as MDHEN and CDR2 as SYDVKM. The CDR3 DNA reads TGTGCCAGCAGCTACTTCCCAGGGGCCCTACGGTACTACGAGCAGTACTTC. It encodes CASSYFPGALRYYEQYF.

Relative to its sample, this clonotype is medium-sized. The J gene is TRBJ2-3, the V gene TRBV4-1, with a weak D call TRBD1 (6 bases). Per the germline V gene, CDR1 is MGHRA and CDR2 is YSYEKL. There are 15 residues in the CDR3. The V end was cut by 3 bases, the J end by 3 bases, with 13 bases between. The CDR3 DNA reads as TGCGCCAGCAGCCACTGGGCAGGGGAAACAGATACGCAGTATTTT. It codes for CASSHWAGETDTQYF.

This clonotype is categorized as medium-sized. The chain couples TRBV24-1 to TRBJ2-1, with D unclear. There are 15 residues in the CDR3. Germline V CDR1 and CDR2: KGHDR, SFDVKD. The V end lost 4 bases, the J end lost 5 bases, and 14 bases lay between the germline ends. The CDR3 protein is CATSDTRPPNNEQFF. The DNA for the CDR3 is TGTGCCACCAGTGACACCCGGCCCCCTAACAATGAGCAGTTCTTC.

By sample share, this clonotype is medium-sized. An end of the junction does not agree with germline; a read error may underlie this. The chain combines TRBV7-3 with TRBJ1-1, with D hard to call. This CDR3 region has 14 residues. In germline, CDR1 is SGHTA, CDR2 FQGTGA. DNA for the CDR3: TGTGTCAGCAGCTTGTATGGTAGTCACACTGAAGCTTTCTTT. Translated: CVSSLYGSHTEAFF.

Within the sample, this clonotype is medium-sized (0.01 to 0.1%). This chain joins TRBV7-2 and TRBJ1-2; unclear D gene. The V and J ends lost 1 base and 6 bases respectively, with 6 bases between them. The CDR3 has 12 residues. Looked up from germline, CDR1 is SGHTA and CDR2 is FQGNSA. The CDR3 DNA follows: TGTGCCAGCAGCTTAGACACCCATGGCTACACCTTC. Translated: CASSLDTHGYTF. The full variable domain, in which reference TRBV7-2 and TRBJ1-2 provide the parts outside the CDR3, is GAGVSQSPSNKVTEKGKDVELRCDPISGHTALYWYRQSLGQGLEFLIYFQGNSAPDKSGLPSDRFSAERTGGSVSTLTIQRTQQEDSAVYLCASSLDTHGYTFGSGTRLTVV.

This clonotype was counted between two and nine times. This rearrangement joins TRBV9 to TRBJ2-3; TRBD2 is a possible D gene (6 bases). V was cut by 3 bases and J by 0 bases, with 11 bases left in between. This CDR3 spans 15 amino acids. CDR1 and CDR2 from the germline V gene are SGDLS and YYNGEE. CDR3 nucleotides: TGTGCCAGCAGCGCGTATGGGGGGAGCACAGATACGCAGTATTTT. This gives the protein CASSAYGGSTDTQYF.

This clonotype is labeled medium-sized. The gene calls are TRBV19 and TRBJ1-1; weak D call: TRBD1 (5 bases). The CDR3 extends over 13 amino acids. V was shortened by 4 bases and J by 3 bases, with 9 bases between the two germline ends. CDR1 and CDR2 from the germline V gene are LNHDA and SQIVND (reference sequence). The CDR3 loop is CASSRDGDTEAFF. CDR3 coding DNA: TGTGCCAGTAGTAGGGACGGGGACACTGAAGCTTTCTTT.

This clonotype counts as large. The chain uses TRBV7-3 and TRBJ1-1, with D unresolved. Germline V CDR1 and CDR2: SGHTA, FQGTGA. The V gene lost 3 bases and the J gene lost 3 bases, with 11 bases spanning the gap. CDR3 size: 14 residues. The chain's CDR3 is CASSLYGSHTEAFF. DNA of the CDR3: TGTGCCAGCAGCTTGTATGGTAGTCACACTGAAGCTTTCTTT.

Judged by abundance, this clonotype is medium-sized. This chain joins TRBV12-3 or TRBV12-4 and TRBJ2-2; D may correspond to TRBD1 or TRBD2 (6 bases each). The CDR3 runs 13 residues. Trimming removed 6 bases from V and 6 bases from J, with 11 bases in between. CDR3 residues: CASSYREAGELFF. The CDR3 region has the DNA TGTGCCAGCAGCTACAGGGAGGCCGGGGAGCTGTTTTTT.

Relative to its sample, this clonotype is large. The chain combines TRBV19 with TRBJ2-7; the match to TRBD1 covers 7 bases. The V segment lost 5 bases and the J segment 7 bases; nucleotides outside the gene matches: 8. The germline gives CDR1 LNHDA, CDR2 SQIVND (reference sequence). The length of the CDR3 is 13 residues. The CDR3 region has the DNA TGTGCCAGTAGTTTGGGGACAGCGGTAGAGCAGTACTTC. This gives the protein CASSLGTAVEQYF.

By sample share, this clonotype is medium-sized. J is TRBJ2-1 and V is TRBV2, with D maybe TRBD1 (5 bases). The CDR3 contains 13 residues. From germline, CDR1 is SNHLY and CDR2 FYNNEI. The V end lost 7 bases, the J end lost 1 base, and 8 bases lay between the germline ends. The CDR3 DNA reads TGTGCCAGCACGACAGCGTCCTACAATGAGCAGTTCTTC. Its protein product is CASTTASYNEQFF.

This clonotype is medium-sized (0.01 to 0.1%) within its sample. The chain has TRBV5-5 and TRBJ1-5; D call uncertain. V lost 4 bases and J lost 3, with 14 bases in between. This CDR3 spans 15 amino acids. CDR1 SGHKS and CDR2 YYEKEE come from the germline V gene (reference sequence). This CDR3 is CASSADGEFNQPQHF. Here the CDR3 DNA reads TGTGCCAGCAGCGCGGACGGGGAGTTCAATCAGCCCCAGCATTTT.

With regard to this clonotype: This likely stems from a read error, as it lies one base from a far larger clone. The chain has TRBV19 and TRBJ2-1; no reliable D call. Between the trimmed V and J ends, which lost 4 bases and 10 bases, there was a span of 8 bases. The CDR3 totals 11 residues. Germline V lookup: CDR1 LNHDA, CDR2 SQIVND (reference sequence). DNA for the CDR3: TGTGCCAGTAGTACCTCCTACGAGCAGTTCTTC. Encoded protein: CASSTSYEQFF.

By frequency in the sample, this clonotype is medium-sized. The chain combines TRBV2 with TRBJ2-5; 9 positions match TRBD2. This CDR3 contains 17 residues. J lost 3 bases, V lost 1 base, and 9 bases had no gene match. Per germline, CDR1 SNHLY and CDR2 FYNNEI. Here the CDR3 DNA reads TGTGCCAGCAGTGAAGGGCTAGCGGGGTTGCCAGAAGAGACCCAGTACTTC. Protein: CASSEGLAGLPEETQYF.

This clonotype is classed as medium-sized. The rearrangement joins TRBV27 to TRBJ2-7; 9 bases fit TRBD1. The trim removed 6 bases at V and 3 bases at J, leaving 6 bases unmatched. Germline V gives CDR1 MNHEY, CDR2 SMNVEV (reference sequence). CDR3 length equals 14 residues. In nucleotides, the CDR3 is TGTGCCAGCAGCGCCGGGACAGGGTTCTACGAGCAGTACTTC. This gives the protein CASSAGTGFYEQYF.

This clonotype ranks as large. The CDR3 DNA reads as TGTGCCAGTTCGGATAGTTTCGAGCAGTACTTC. It encodes CASSDSFEQYF. The chain combines TRBV19 with TRBJ2-7; D remains unclear. The CDR3 is 11 amino acids. V was pared by 8 bases and J by 6 bases, with 11 bases between. Per the germline V gene, CDR1 is LNHDA and CDR2 is SQIVND (reference sequence).

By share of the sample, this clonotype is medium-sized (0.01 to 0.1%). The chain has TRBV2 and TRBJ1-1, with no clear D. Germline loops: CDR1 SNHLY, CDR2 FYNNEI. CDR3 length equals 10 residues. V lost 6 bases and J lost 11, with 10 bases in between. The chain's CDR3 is CASSALGAFF. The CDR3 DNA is TGTGCCAGCAGCGCCTTAGGGGCTTTCTTT.